Listed below are T cell receptor beta chains from one sample, sequenced in a study of blood T cell repertoires in COVID-19. Here immunoSEQ multiplex PCR was the method, and the copy in TCRdb shows in-frame clones only, minus some. This table has 150,000 to 200,000 clones, more than 75% appearing once. The sample comprised peripheral blood. These receptors all stem from a man in his forties with active or convalescent COVID-19. Both conserved end residues are part of each CDR3. Each record gives: D gene, clone size, V gene, J gene, CDR3 DNA, CDR3 protein. D genes are given only for firm matches. Clone size appears in some rows only: once, few, many, or a class for an expanded clone.

d_gene: NA; abundance: NA; v_gene: TRBV7-9; j_gene: TRBJ2-3; CDR3nt: TGTGCCAGCAGCTCGGGACTGAGAAACACAGATACGCAGTATTTT; CDR3aa: CASSSGLRNTDTQYF
d_gene: TRBD1; abundance: few; v_gene: TRBV7-9; j_gene: TRBJ1-2; CDR3nt: TGTGCCAGCAGCTTAGTCACAGGGGGACTTAACACCTTC; CDR3aa: CASSLVTGGLNTF
d_gene: NA; abundance: NA; v_gene: TRBV7-9; j_gene: TRBJ1-2; CDR3nt: TGTGCCAGCAGCCCATGGGACTTTACAAACTATGGCTACACCTTC; CDR3aa: CASSPWDFTNYGYTF
d_gene: TRBD1; abundance: few; v_gene: TRBV7-2; j_gene: TRBJ1-2; CDR3nt: TGTGCCAGCAGCTTATTGTGGACAGGGGTGGATGGCTACACCTTC; CDR3aa: CASSLLWTGVDGYTF
d_gene: NA; abundance: NA; v_gene: TRBV29-1; j_gene: TRBJ1-1; CDR3nt: TGCAGCGGCAGGGTAGTGATGAACACTGAAGCTTTCTTT; CDR3aa: CSGRVVMNTEAFF
d_gene: NA; abundance: NA; v_gene: TRBV10-3; j_gene: TRBJ1-5; CDR3nt: TGTGCCATCAGTCGCGCCGAAGCAAATCAGCCCCAGCATTTT; CDR3aa: CAISRAEANQPQHF
d_gene: TRBD2; abundance: NA; v_gene: TRBV19; j_gene: TRBJ2-3; CDR3nt: TGTGCCAGTAGCGGTAGCGGGAGACCAGATACGCAGTATTTT; CDR3aa: CASSGSGRPDTQYF
d_gene: TRBD1; abundance: NA; v_gene: TRBV23-1; j_gene: TRBJ1-1; CDR3nt: TGCGCCAGCAGTACCAAGGGACAGGGGGCATCGGACACTGAAGCTTTCTTT; CDR3aa: CASSTKGQGASDTEAFF
d_gene: NA; abundance: NA; v_gene: TRBV5-4; j_gene: TRBJ2-7; CDR3nt: TGTGCCAGCACAGTCCGGGCCCAGGGGCTCTACGAGCAGTACTTC; CDR3aa: CASTVRAQGLYEQYF
d_gene: NA; abundance: NA; v_gene: TRBV9; j_gene: TRBJ2-1; CDR3nt: TGTGCCAGCAGCGTAGGGGTTCTGGGATCGGGAGAGCAGTTCTTC; CDR3aa: CASSVGVLGSGEQFF
d_gene: NA; abundance: NA; v_gene: TRBV27; j_gene: TRBJ2-1; CDR3nt: TGTGCCAGCAGCAGCAGGGGGGTCTACAATGAGCAGTTCTTC; CDR3aa: CASSSRGVYNEQFF
d_gene: NA; abundance: NA; v_gene: TRBV2; j_gene: TRBJ1-1; CDR3nt: TGTGCCAGCAAGGACAGCATGAACACTGAAGCTTTCTTT; CDR3aa: CASKDSMNTEAFF
d_gene: NA; abundance: NA; v_gene: TRBV7-9; j_gene: TRBJ1-2; CDR3nt: TGTGCCAGCAGCTTAGCGGGCCAGGCGCCTTTCTATGGCTACACCTTC; CDR3aa: CASSLAGQAPFYGYTF
d_gene: NA; abundance: NA; v_gene: TRBV9; j_gene: TRBJ1-4; CDR3nt: TGTGCCAGCAGCTCCGATTGGACAGCAACTAATGAAAAACTGTTTTTT; CDR3aa: CASSSDWTATNEKLFF
d_gene: NA; abundance: NA; v_gene: TRBV6-1; j_gene: TRBJ1-1; CDR3nt: TGTGCCAGCAGTGTCGAGGGAGCAAACATGAACACTGAAGCTTTCTTT; CDR3aa: CASSVEGANMNTEAFF
d_gene: TRBD1; abundance: NA; v_gene: TRBV6-5; j_gene: TRBJ2-7; CDR3nt: TGTGCCAGCAGGACGGGACAGGCATACGAGCAGTACTTC; CDR3aa: CASRTGQAYEQYF
d_gene: TRBD2; abundance: NA; v_gene: TRBV11-2; j_gene: TRBJ2-7; CDR3nt: TGTGCCAGCAGCACGACTAGCGGGGGGTCCTACGAGCAGTACTTC; CDR3aa: CASSTTSGGSYEQYF
d_gene: NA; abundance: NA; v_gene: TRBV21-1; j_gene: TRBJ1-2; CDR3nt: TGTGCCAGCAGCAAATATCTGAAGTGGGGGGACGGCTACACCTTC; CDR3aa: CASSKYLKWGDGYTF
d_gene: NA; abundance: few; v_gene: TRBV19; j_gene: TRBJ1-2; CDR3nt: TGTGCCACCTCACGACAGGAAGGGCAAGGTGGCTACACCTTC; CDR3aa: CATSRQEGQGGYTF
d_gene: NA; abundance: NA; v_gene: TRBV5-1; j_gene: TRBJ2-7; CDR3nt: TGCGCCAGCAGCACCGGGGACAAGCCCCACGAGCAGTACTTC; CDR3aa: CASSTGDKPHEQYF
d_gene: NA; abundance: NA; v_gene: TRBV3-1/TRBV3-2; j_gene: TRBJ1-3; CDR3nt: TGTGCCAGCAGCCAAGATCTCGGGGGCTCTGGAAACACCATATATTTT; CDR3aa: CASSQDLGGSGNTIYF
d_gene: TRBD1; abundance: once; v_gene: TRBV7-6; j_gene: TRBJ2-3; CDR3nt: TGTGCCAGCAGCCTAACCCTGACAGGGTTTGGAAATACGCAGTATTTT; CDR3aa: CASSLTLTGFGNTQYF
d_gene: TRBD1; abundance: NA; v_gene: TRBV28; j_gene: TRBJ1-2; CDR3nt: TGTGCCAGCAGCCTCACAGGGGGCAATGGCTACACCTTC; CDR3aa: CASSLTGGNGYTF
d_gene: NA; abundance: NA; v_gene: TRBV6-5; j_gene: TRBJ1-6; CDR3nt: TGTGCCAGCAGTCTGGGGCTCGTGAGAGATTCACCCCTCCACTTT; CDR3aa: CASSLGLVRDSPLHF
d_gene: NA; abundance: NA; v_gene: TRBV3-1/TRBV3-2; j_gene: TRBJ1-5; CDR3nt: TGTGCCAGCAGCCAAGACAGGCTATCTAATCAGCCCCAGCATTTT; CDR3aa: CASSQDRLSNQPQHF
d_gene: TRBD2; abundance: once; v_gene: TRBV5-6; j_gene: TRBJ2-4; CDR3nt: TGTGCCAGCAGCTCCGGGACTAGCGAGTACTTC; CDR3aa: CASSSGTSEYF
d_gene: NA; abundance: few; v_gene: TRBV27; j_gene: TRBJ2-7; CDR3nt: TGTGCCAGCAGTTTATGGAACTCGGCCGCAGGCTGGGAGCAGTACTTC; CDR3aa: CASSLWNSAAGWEQYF
d_gene: NA; abundance: NA; v_gene: TRBV5-6; j_gene: TRBJ2-3; CDR3nt: TGTGCCAGCAGCTTTAAGGGGACACCCAGCACAGATACGCAGTATTTT; CDR3aa: CASSFKGTPSTDTQYF
d_gene: NA; abundance: NA; v_gene: TRBV6-2/TRBV6-3; j_gene: TRBJ2-7; CDR3nt: TGTGCCAGCAGTTTGGACAGCTACGAGCAGTACTTC; CDR3aa: CASSLDSYEQYF
d_gene: TRBD1; abundance: few; v_gene: TRBV7-2; j_gene: TRBJ1-6; CDR3nt: TGTGCCAGCACCTTTTGGACAGGGGATAATTCACCCCTCCACTTT; CDR3aa: CASTFWTGDNSPLHF
d_gene: TRBD1; abundance: NA; v_gene: TRBV5-4; j_gene: TRBJ1-4; CDR3nt: TGTGCCAGCAGCCGGCGACAGGGGGAGGGAAAACTGTTTTTT; CDR3aa: CASSRRQGEGKLFF
d_gene: NA; abundance: NA; v_gene: TRBV7-8; j_gene: TRBJ1-3; CDR3nt: TGTGCCAGCAGCCCTTACAGCTCTGGAAACACCATATATTTT; CDR3aa: CASSPYSSGNTIYF
d_gene: NA; abundance: NA; v_gene: TRBV28; j_gene: TRBJ1-2; CDR3nt: TGTGCCAGCAGTTACAGGACGGCGGGGGGCTACACCTTC; CDR3aa: CASSYRTAGGYTF
d_gene: NA; abundance: NA; v_gene: TRBV19; j_gene: TRBJ1-2; CDR3nt: TGTGCCAGTTCGGTGACAGGCGGCTATGGCTACACCTTC; CDR3aa: CASSVTGGYGYTF
d_gene: NA; abundance: NA; v_gene: TRBV5-1; j_gene: TRBJ2-7; CDR3nt: TGCGCCAGCAGCTTGGCCGGAAGGCAGGGCCACGAGCAGTACTTC; CDR3aa: CASSLAGRQGHEQYF
d_gene: TRBD2; abundance: NA; v_gene: TRBV28; j_gene: TRBJ2-5; CDR3nt: TGTGCCAGCAGTTTAATTCACGGGGGGACTAGCCTCAAGACCCAGTACTTC; CDR3aa: CASSLIHGGTSLKTQYF
d_gene: NA; abundance: NA; v_gene: TRBV5-1; j_gene: TRBJ2-5; CDR3nt: TGCGCCAGCAGCTTGGGAGGGATCCAAGAGACCCAGTACTTC; CDR3aa: CASSLGGIQETQYF
d_gene: NA; abundance: NA; v_gene: TRBV7-2; j_gene: TRBJ1-1; CDR3nt: TGTGCCAGCAGCTTAGGCGTTCTATTGACAGCAAACACTGAAGCTTTCTTT; CDR3aa: CASSLGVLLTANTEAFF
d_gene: TRBD1; abundance: NA; v_gene: TRBV5-1; j_gene: TRBJ2-2; CDR3nt: TGCGCCAGCAGCTTGACCACAGGGGGTACCGGGGAGCTGTTTTTT; CDR3aa: CASSLTTGGTGELFF
d_gene: TRBD1; abundance: few; v_gene: TRBV30; j_gene: TRBJ1-6; CDR3nt: TGTGCCTGGAGGCAGGGACAGGGGGGATCACCCCTCCACTTT; CDR3aa: CAWRQGQGGSPLHF
d_gene: TRBD1; abundance: once; v_gene: TRBV6-5; j_gene: TRBJ2-1; CDR3nt: TGTGCCAGCAGCTCCCGACAGGGAAGAGTAAATGAGCAGTTCTTC; CDR3aa: CASSSRQGRVNEQFF
d_gene: TRBD1; abundance: NA; v_gene: TRBV3-1/TRBV3-2; j_gene: TRBJ2-3; CDR3nt: TGTGCCAGCAGCCGACAGGGTTTCACAGATACGCAGTATTTT; CDR3aa: CASSRQGFTDTQYF
d_gene: NA; abundance: once; v_gene: TRBV5-5; j_gene: TRBJ1-6; CDR3nt: TGTGCCAGCAGCCCGCGGGGAGCAGGGCCGGATTCACCCCTCCACTTT; CDR3aa: CASSPRGAGPDSPLHF
d_gene: TRBD2; abundance: NA; v_gene: TRBV13; j_gene: TRBJ2-3; CDR3nt: TGTGCCAGCAGCCCGCGGATGGCGGGAGTTATAAATACGCAGTATTTT; CDR3aa: CASSPRMAGVINTQYF
d_gene: NA; abundance: NA; v_gene: TRBV4-3; j_gene: TRBJ1-2; CDR3nt: TGCGCCAGCAGCCAAGATGCGGGAGGGACCCCCTATGGCTACACCTTC; CDR3aa: CASSQDAGGTPYGYTF
d_gene: NA; abundance: NA; v_gene: TRBV3-1/TRBV3-2; j_gene: TRBJ2-7; CDR3nt: TGTGCCAGCAGCCAAGCTGGGCTCCGCTCCTACGAGCAGTACTTC; CDR3aa: CASSQAGLRSYEQYF
d_gene: TRBD2; abundance: NA; v_gene: TRBV12-5; j_gene: TRBJ2-1; CDR3nt: TGTGCTAGTGGTTTGAGCAGCGGGAGGGTGGATGAGCAGTTCTTC; CDR3aa: CASGLSSGRVDEQFF
d_gene: TRBD2; abundance: NA; v_gene: TRBV5-4; j_gene: TRBJ2-1; CDR3nt: TGTGCCAGCAGCCAACTAGCGGGGGGGAACAATGAGCAGTTCTTC; CDR3aa: CASSQLAGGNNEQFF
d_gene: NA; abundance: NA; v_gene: TRBV6-1; j_gene: TRBJ1-6; CDR3nt: TGTGCCAGCAGTGAAGACCGGGGGGCGAATTCACCCCTCCACTTT; CDR3aa: CASSEDRGANSPLHF
d_gene: TRBD1; abundance: NA; v_gene: TRBV9; j_gene: TRBJ2-7; CDR3nt: TGTGCCAGCAGCGTAGGTAGGGGGCAGTCCCACGAGCAGTACTTC; CDR3aa: CASSVGRGQSHEQYF
d_gene: NA; abundance: NA; v_gene: TRBV6-6; j_gene: TRBJ1-5; CDR3nt: TGTGCCAGCAGACACGGGGATCAGCCCCAGCATTTT; CDR3aa: CASRHGDQPQHF